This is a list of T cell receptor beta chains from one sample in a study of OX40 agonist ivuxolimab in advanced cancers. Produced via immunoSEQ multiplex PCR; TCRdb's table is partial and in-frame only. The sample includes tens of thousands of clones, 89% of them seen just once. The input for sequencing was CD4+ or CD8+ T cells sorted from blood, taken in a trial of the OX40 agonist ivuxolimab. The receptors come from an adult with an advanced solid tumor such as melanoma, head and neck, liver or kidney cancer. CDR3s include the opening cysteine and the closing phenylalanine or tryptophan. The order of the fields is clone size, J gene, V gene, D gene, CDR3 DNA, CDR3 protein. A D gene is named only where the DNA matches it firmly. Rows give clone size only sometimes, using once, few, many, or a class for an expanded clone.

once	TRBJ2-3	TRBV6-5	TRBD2	TGTGCCAGCAGCAATCGGGGGGGCGGCACAGATACGCAGTATTTT	CASSNRGGGTDTQYF
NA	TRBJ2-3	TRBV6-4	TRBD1	TGTGCCAGCAGCATACAACAGGGGGCGCGAACAGATACGCAGTATTTT	CASSIQQGARTDTQYF
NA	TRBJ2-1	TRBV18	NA	TGTGCCAGCTCACCTACAGGGAATCAGGTTGAGCAGTTCTTC	CASSPTGNQVEQFF
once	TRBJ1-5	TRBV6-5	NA	TGTGCCAGCAGTTACGACGGGCTCAATCAGCCCCAGCATTTT	CASSYDGLNQPQHF
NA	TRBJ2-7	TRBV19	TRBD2	TGTGCCAGTCTTAATGGGGGGGGCGAGCAGTACTTC	CASLNGGGEQYF
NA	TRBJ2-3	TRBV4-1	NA	TGCGCCAGCAGCCAAGGGCCGAGTAGGGGTGCAACGCAGTATTTT	CASSQGPSRGATQYF
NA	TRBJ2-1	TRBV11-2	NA	TGTGCCAGCAGCGGGGTGGTACAGGGTTCCTACAATGAGCAGTTCTTC	CASSGVVQGSYNEQFF
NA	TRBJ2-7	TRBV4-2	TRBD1	TGTGCCAGCAGCCAAGAACCGGGACAGGGAGACTACGAGCAGTACTTC	CASSQEPGQGDYEQYF
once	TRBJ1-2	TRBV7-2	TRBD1	TGTGCCAGCAGCTTAGCGGCAGGGGGAGCGAACTATGGCTACACCTTC	CASSLAAGGANYGYTF
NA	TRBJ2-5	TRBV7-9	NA	TGTGCCAGCAGCTTACCCAGGGAGAAAGAGACCCAGTACTTC	CASSLPREKETQYF
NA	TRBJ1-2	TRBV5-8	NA	TGTGCCAGCAGCTTGGGGCCATCCTACACAGATGGCTACACCTTC	CASSLGPSYTDGYTF
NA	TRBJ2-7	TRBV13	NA	TGTGCCAGCAGCCTGACCACGACCTACGAGCAGTACTTC	CASSLTTTYEQYF
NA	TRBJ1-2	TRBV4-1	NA	TGCGCCAGCAGCCAAGTGGGGGACTATGGCTACACCTTC	CASSQVGDYGYTF
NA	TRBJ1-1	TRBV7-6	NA	TGTGCCAGCAGCTTAAATCAGAACACTGAAGCTTTCTTT	CASSLNQNTEAFF
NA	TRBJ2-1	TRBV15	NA	TGTGCCACTAAAGGGGAGTTCGGAATCAATGAGCAGTTCTTC	CATKGEFGINEQFF
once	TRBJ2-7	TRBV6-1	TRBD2	TGTGCCAGCAGTGTAACGGGGACTAGCTTCGACGAGCAGTACTTC	CASSVTGTSFDEQYF
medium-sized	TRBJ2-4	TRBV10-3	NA	TGTGCCATCAGTGAGGCCCCACGGGTTGACATTCAGTACTTC	CAISEAPRVDIQYF
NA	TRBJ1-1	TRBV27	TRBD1	TGTGCCAGCAGTTCAATAACAGGGGGGACTGAAGCTTTCTTT	CASSSITGGTEAFF
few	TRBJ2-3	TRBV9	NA	TGTGCCAGCAGCGTAGCTGGGGAAATGGATACGCAGTATTTT	CASSVAGEMDTQYF
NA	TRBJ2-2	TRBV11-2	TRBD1	TGTGCCAGCAGCAGCCGGGACAGGGGCGACACCGGGGAGCTGTTTTTT	CASSSRDRGDTGELFF
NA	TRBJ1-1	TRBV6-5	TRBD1	TGTGCCAGCAGAAGGGGGCAGGGGGGCTCTGAAGCTTTCTTT	CASRRGQGGSEAFF
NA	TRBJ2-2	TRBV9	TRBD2	TGTGCCAGCAGCGGGGATGGACTAGCGGGCACCGGGGAGCTGTTTTTT	CASSGDGLAGTGELFF
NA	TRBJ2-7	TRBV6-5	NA	TGTGCCAGCGGAATTGAGGACTCCTCCTCCGAGCAGTACTTC	CASGIEDSSSEQYF